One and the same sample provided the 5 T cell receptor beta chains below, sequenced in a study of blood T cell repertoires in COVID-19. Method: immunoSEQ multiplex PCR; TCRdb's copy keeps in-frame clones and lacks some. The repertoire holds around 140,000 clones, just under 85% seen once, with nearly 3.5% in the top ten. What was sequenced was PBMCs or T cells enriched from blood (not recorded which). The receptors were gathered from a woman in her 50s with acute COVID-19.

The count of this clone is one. DNA of the CDR3: TGTGCCAGCAGCGTAGCTATAGAGGAAGATACGCAGTATTTT. Amino acids: CASSVAIEEDTQYF. This chain joins TRBV9 and TRBJ2-3; D gene uncertain. The CDR3 consists of 14 residues. Germline-derived CDR1 and CDR2 are SGDLS and YYNGEE. The germline V and J ends were trimmed by 0 bases and 5 bases, with 10 bases remaining between them.

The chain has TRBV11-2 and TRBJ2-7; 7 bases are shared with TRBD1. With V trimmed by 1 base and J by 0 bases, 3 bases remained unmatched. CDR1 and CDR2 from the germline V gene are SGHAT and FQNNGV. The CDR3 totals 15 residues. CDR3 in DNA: TGTGCCAGCAGCTTAGTATCAGGGGGCTCCTACGAGCAGTACTTC. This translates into CASSLVSGGSYEQYF.

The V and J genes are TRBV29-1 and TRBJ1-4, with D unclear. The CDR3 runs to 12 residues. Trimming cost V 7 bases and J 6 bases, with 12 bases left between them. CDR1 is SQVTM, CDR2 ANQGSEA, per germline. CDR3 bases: TGCAGCGCAGGAGGTGTGGATGAAAAACTGTTTTTT. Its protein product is CSAGGVDEKLFF.

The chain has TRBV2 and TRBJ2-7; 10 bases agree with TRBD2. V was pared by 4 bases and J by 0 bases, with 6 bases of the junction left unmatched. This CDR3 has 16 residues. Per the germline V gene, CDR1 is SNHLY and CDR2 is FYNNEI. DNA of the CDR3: TGTGCCAGCAGTGGTTCGTTAGCGGGAGGCTCCTACGAGCAGTACTTC. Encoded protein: CASSGSLAGGSYEQYF.

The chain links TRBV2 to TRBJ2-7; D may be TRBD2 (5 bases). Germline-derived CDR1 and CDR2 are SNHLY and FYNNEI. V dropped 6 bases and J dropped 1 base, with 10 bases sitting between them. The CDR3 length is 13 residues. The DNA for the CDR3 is TGTGCCAGCAGGGACTCCCCTTCCTACGAGCAGTACTTC. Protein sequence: CASRDSPSYEQYF.